The 24 T cell receptor beta chains below come from one sample, sequenced in a study of beta chain features in type 1 diabetes. Broader study findings: Across all four CD4+ subsets, people with type 1 diabetes showed modestly shorter TCRB CDR3s.

Since all of the isolated RNA was reverse transcribed, expressed TCRB transcripts were what got sequenced. TCRdb's table, derived via immunoSEQ multiplex PCR, lists solely in-frame clones and lacks some. The data hold 350,000 to 450,000 clones, with around an eighth observed a single time. Antigens for these TCRs are unknown. Sequenced material: naive CD4+ T cells from blood. These receptors all come from a woman between 18 and 29 years old with type 1 diabetes.

This clone was detected a few times. The chain has TRBV5-6 and TRBJ2-6; D is unresolved. The CDR3 contains 15 residues. The V end lost 0 bases, the J end lost 0 bases, and 4 bases lay between the germline ends. Germline V gene data show CDR1 as SGHDT and CDR2 as YYEEEE. The CDR3 DNA is TGTGCCAGCAGCTTGGCTCCCTCTGGGGCCAACGTCCTGACTTTC. Translated, it gives CASSLAPSGANVLTF.

V is TRBV7-9 and J is TRBJ1-5, with D possibly being TRBD1 (6 bases). This CDR3 spans 13 amino acids. Germline values: CDR1 SEHNR, CDR2 FQNEAQ (reference sequence). Trimming left V 5 bases short and J 11 bases short, with 16 bases between. CDR3 coding DNA: TGTGCCAGCAGCCTGAATAACAGGGCGGCCCAGCATTTT. Translated: CASSLNNRAAQHF.

This chain uses TRBV2 with TRBJ2-2, with 8 bases fitting TRBD2. This CDR3 comprises 14 residues. The germline gives CDR1 SNHLY, CDR2 FYNNEI. The V and J ends lost 7 bases and 1 base, in that order; junction bases with no gene match: 2. CDR3 coding DNA: TGTGCCAGCAAGCTAGCGGGGAACACCGGGGAGCTGTTTTTT. Protein sequence: CASKLAGNTGELFF.

The chain joins TRBV28 to TRBJ1-1, with D perhaps TRBD1 (6 bases). Germline CDR1 MDHEN, CDR2 SYDVKM. V lost 10 bases to trimming and J lost 1 base, with 10 bases between them. The CDR3 spans 12 residues. As DNA, the CDR3 is TGTGCCACCAGGGGCTCGAACACTGAAGCTTTCTTT. Translated: CATRGSNTEAFF.

This clone was seen only a few times. CDR3 bases: TGTGCCAGCAGCGTTCAGGGCTCGGGAAACATTCAGTACTTC. This codes for CASSVQGSGNIQYF. This chain links TRBV9 with TRBJ2-4, with TRBD1 as a possible D gene (5 bases). The V end lost 2 bases, the J end lost 6 bases, and 12 bases lay between the germline ends. CDR3 length: 14 amino acids. Germline V gene lookup returns CDR1 SGDLS and CDR2 YYNGEE. Complete variable domain (other parts from reference TRBV9 and TRBJ2-4): DSGVTQTPKHLITATGQRVTLRCSPRSGDLSVYWYQQSLDQGLQFLIQYYNGEERAKGNILERFSAQQFPDLHSELNLSSLELGDSALYFCASSVQGSGNIQYFGAGTRLSVL.

This clone was counted a few times. This chain connects TRBV27 to TRBJ1-2; 11 bases line up with TRBD1. The CDR3 has 18 amino acids. Germline V gives CDR1 MNHEY, CDR2 SMNVEV (reference sequence). Trimming took 3 bases from V and 1 from J; bases not matched to a gene: 10. This CDR3 reads CASSLVTRDRGINYGYTF. The DNA of the CDR3 is TGTGCCAGCAGTTTGGTCACTCGGGACAGGGGGATTAACTATGGCTACACCTTC.

The J gene is TRBJ2-7, the V gene TRBV6-5; 7 bases map to TRBD1. V shed 6 bases and J 3 bases; nucleotides not matched to a gene: 5. The CDR3 totals 13 residues. The germline CDR1 and CDR2 sequences are MNHEY and SVGAGI. In DNA, the CDR3 is TGTGCCAGCAGCAGGGACAGTTACTACGAGCAGTACTTC. Its protein is CASSRDSYYEQYF.

The V and J genes are TRBV6-1 and TRBJ2-7; TRBD2 matches 10 bases. The CDR3 consists of 13 residues. J lost 4 bases, V lost 7 bases, and 4 bases had no gene match. Germline values: CDR1 MNHNS, CDR2 SASEGT. CDR3 sequence: CASKSGGAYEQYF. CDR3 coding DNA: TGTGCCAGCAAGAGCGGGGGGGCGTACGAGCAGTACTTC.

The chain is built from TRBV14 and TRBJ2-7; 12 bases are shared with TRBD2. Germline CDR1 is SGHDN and CDR2 is FVKESK. V lost 4 bases, J lost 0 bases, and 4 bases stayed unmatched. The CDR3 runs to 16 residues. The chain's CDR3 is CASSPGLAGSSYEQYF. The CDR3 DNA is TGTGCCAGCAGCCCTGGACTAGCGGGGTCCTCCTACGAGCAGTACTTC.

In this sample, this clone turned up a few times. The rearrangement uses TRBV5-6 and TRBJ1-2; no clear D gene. From germline, CDR1 is SGHDT and CDR2 YYEEEE. V dropped 7 bases and J dropped 4 bases, with 20 bases sitting between them. The CDR3 has 15 amino acids. The CDR3 DNA follows: TGTGCCAGCGACCAGCGGCGGGGATGGGGCTATGGCTACACCTTC. Protein product: CASDQRRGWGYGYTF.

The rearrangement links TRBV5-6 to TRBJ2-2, with D possibly matching TRBD2 (5 bases). CDR1 and CDR2 (germline): SGHDT, YYEEEE. V lost 2 bases, J lost 1 base, and 9 bases lay in between. This CDR3 is 15 amino acids long. The CDR3 DNA reads as TGTGCCAGCAGCTTTAAGGAGGTGAACACCGGGGAGCTGTTTTTT. Translating it yields CASSFKEVNTGELFF.

In this sample, this clone turned up a few times. This chain joins TRBV25-1 and TRBJ1-1, with D possibly matching TRBD1 (5 bases). Germline CDR1 is MGHDK and CDR2 is SYGVNS. The CDR3 spans 15 residues. V was pared by 2 bases and J by 0 bases, with 10 bases between. This CDR3 reads CASSEGHSLNTEAFF. CDR3 DNA: TGTGCCAGCAGTGAAGGACACAGTCTGAACACTGAAGCTTTCTTT.

The chain is built from TRBV14 and TRBJ2-3; D unresolved. The V gene's germline CDR1 is SGHDN and CDR2 FVKESK. V lost 6 bases and J lost 9, with 13 bases in between. The CDR3 spans 12 residues. CDR3 sequence: CASSPSPATQYF. CDR3 nucleotides: TGTGCCAGCAGTCCTTCTCCAGCGACGCAGTATTTT.

This clone showed up just a few times. The V gene is TRBV14, the J gene TRBJ2-5; D unresolved. The CDR3 consists of 14 residues. Deletions cut 0 bases from V and 2 bases from J, with 7 bases between. Germline loops: CDR1 SGHDN, CDR2 FVKESK. The CDR3: CASSQEPGQETQYF. CDR3 DNA: TGTGCCAGCAGCCAAGAGCCGGGTCAAGAGACCCAGTACTTC.

This clone was observed a few times. CDR3: CASSYRTDSYNSPLHF. CDR3 DNA: TGTGCCAGCAGTTACAGGACAGACTCCTATAATTCACCCCTCCACTTT. V gene TRBV6-5 combines with J gene TRBJ1-6, with a weak D call TRBD1 (6 bases). V was shortened by 2 bases and J by 0 bases, with 8 bases between the two germline ends. The CDR3 length is 16 residues. The germline V gene encodes CDR1 MNHEY and CDR2 SVGAGI.

The chain has TRBV2 and TRBJ1-1; D might be TRBD1 (5 bases). V was pared by 5 bases and J by 2 bases, with 9 bases between. CDR1 is SNHLY and CDR2 is FYNNEI in the germline V gene. The CDR3 extends over 13 amino acids. The CDR3 here is CASSRQRNTEAFF. For the CDR3, the DNA is TGTGCCAGCAGTCGACAGAGAAACACTGAAGCTTTCTTT.

This clone turned up a few times. Other DNA sequences from this sample encode an identical CDR3 as well. The chain combines TRBV4-3 with TRBJ1-5, with 9 bases identical to TRBD1. Germline V lookup: CDR1 LGHNA, CDR2 YSLEER. V lost 2 bases to trimming and J lost 6 bases; unmatched junction nucleotides: 5. The CDR3 is 15 residues long. The CDR3 region has the DNA TGCGCCAGCAGCCAAACAGGGGGCCCAGGTCAGCCCCAGCATTTT. Encoded protein: CASSQTGGPGQPQHF.

This clone was seen more than once but under ten times. V usage is TRBV27 and J usage is TRBJ2-5; D remains ambiguous. V shed 6 bases and J shed 11 bases, with 13 bases lying between them. The V gene's germline CDR1 is MNHEY and CDR2 SMNVEV (reference sequence). This CDR3 has 11 amino acids. The CDR3 coding sequence is TGTGCCAGCAGCTCCCTAGGATCGCAGTACTTC. This codes for CASSSLGSQYF.

The chain has TRBV19 and TRBJ1-1; 7 positions agree with TRBD1. J lost 4 bases, V lost 7 bases, and 15 bases had no gene match. Germline CDR1 LNHDA, CDR2 SQIVND (reference sequence). The CDR3 covers 16 residues. The CDR3 DNA is TGTGCCAGTATTAGACAGGGAGTTGATAAAAGCACTGAAGCTTTCTTT. It specifies CASIRQGVDKSTEAFF.

V gene TRBV9 combines with J gene TRBJ1-3; tentatively, D is TRBD1 (5 bases). The germline V gene has CDR1 SGDLS and CDR2 YYNGEE. The CDR3 contains 16 residues. The V end was cut by 2 bases, the J end by 0 bases, with 12 bases between. The chain's CDR3 is CASSVAGQSSGNTIYF. The CDR3 DNA is TGTGCCAGCAGCGTTGCTGGACAATCCTCTGGAAACACCATATATTTT.

The V gene is TRBV6-6, the J gene TRBJ2-3; weak D call: TRBD2 (5 bases). This CDR3 spans 13 amino acids. Trimming cost V 7 bases and J 4 bases, with 12 bases left between them. Germline CDR1 and CDR2: MNHNY and SVGAGI (reference sequence). For the CDR3, the DNA is TGTGCCAGCACTAGCATGGTCGCAGATACGCAGTATTTT. Its protein product is CASTSMVADTQYF.

This clone occurred a few times. The chain carries TRBV7-2 and TRBJ1-5; D is perhaps TRBD1 (5 bases). Germline assignment: CDR1 SGHTA and CDR2 FQGNSA. The CDR3 extends over 14 amino acids. Trimming pared 3 bases from V and 6 bases from J, leaving 12 bases between. The CDR3 reads CASSFWGNSQPQHF. In DNA form, the CDR3 reads TGTGCCAGCAGCTTCTGGGGCAATAGTCAGCCCCAGCATTTT. The variable domain in full, with the rest retrieved from reference TRBV7-2 and TRBJ1-5, is GAGVSQSPSNKVTEKGKDVELRCDPISGHTALYWYRQSLGQGLEFLIYFQGNSAPDKSGLPSDRFSAERTGGSVSTLTIQRTQQEDSAVYLCASSFWGNSQPQHFGDGTRLSIL.

V is TRBV9 and J is TRBJ2-7, with 7 bases identical to TRBD1. Germline lookup yields CDR1 SGDLS and CDR2 YYNGEE. The junction had 9 bases not matched to a gene; V was cut back by 3 bases and J by 9 bases. The CDR3 loop spans 13 amino acids. The CDR3 spells CASSDRQGIVQYF. CDR3 DNA sequence: TGTGCCAGCAGCGACAGACAGGGAATTGTGCAGTACTTC.

The chain combines TRBV9 with TRBJ2-4; 7 bases map to TRBD2. V was pared by 2 bases and J by 7 bases, with 3 bases of the junction left unmatched. The germline V gene encodes CDR1 SGDLS and CDR2 YYNGEE. The CDR3 sequence is 13 residues long. CDR3 residues: CASSVRAGNIQYF. The CDR3, as DNA: TGTGCCAGCAGCGTGAGAGCGGGGAACATTCAGTACTTC.